Shown below are 32 T cell receptor beta chains from a single sample sequenced in a study of T cell changes during pregnancy in multiple sclerosis. Using immunoSEQ multiplex PCR, the repertoire was profiled, and TCRdb retains in-frame clones only, with some absent. The sample has some 70,000 clones, roughly nine tenths seen once. This specimen was peripheral blood, taken before pregnancy. These receptors all come from a female donor with multiple sclerosis, enrolled in a pregnancy study.

This sequence joins TRBV6-5 and TRBJ2-5; perhaps TRBD2 as D (6 bases). Germline V gene sequence: CDR1 MNHEY, CDR2 SVGAGI. The germline V and J ends were trimmed by 7 bases and 1 base, with 10 bases remaining between them. The CDR3 length is 13 residues. The CDR3 DNA follows: TGTGCCAGCAAACTGGGGGGCCAAGAGACCCAGTACTTC. The encoded protein is CASKLGGQETQYF.

The V call is TRBV7-9, the J call TRBJ2-1; 11 bases map to TRBD2. Germline CDR1 reads SEHNR; CDR2 reads FQNEAQ (reference sequence). This CDR3 spans 17 amino acids. Trimming removed 5 bases from V and 6 bases from J; junction bases left unmatched: 12. The CDR3 loop is CASSPGPLAGVGNEQFF. CDR3 sequence (DNA): TGTGCCAGCAGCCCCGGCCCACTAGCGGGAGTGGGCAATGAGCAGTTCTTC.

The J gene is TRBJ2-6, the V gene TRBV30; 7 positions agree with TRBD1. There are 20 residues in the CDR3. The germline gives CDR1 GTSNPN, CDR2 SVGIG (reference sequence). Unmatched junction bases numbered 16, after V lost 2 bases and J lost 0 bases. The CDR3 sequence is CAWSRTGYLLHISGANVLTF. CDR3 coding DNA: TGTGCCTGGAGTCGGACAGGTTACCTGCTGCATATCTCTGGGGCCAACGTCCTGACTTTC. Full variable domain (outside the CDR3, taken from reference TRBV30 and TRBJ2-6): SQTIHQWPATLVQPVGSPLSLECTVEGTSNPNLYWYRQAAGRGLQLLFYSVGIGQISSEVPQNLSASRPQDRQFILSSKKLLLSDSGFYLCAWSRTGYLLHISGANVLTFGAGSRLTVL.

The chain employs TRBV30 and TRBJ2-3, with a possible D match to TRBD2 (5 bases). This CDR3 spans 14 amino acids. Germline V gene data show CDR1 as GTSNPN and CDR2 as SVGIG (reference sequence). V gave up 1 base and J gave up 0 bases, with 8 bases separating them. CDR3 residues: CAWSGGASTDTQYF. CDR3 in DNA: TGTGCCTGGAGTGGGGGAGCTAGCACAGATACGCAGTATTTT.

This rearrangement joins TRBV18 to TRBJ2-1; TRBD2 matches 7 bases. Germline CDR1 is KGHSH and CDR2 is LQKENI. The CDR3 runs 16 residues. V shed 3 bases and J 10 bases; nucleotides not matched to a gene: 15. The CDR3 DNA follows: TGTGCCAGCTCACCGATTTCAGGACTAGTAGGGTTCGAGCAGTTCTTC. The encoded protein is CASSPISGLVGFEQFF.

The CDR3 reads CASRGDSFSGYTF. CDR3 DNA sequence: TGTGCCAGCAGGGGCGACAGTTTCAGCGGCTACACCTTC. V and J are TRBV6-4 and TRBJ1-2; possibly TRBD1 for D (5 bases). Per the germline V gene, CDR1 is MRHNA and CDR2 is SNTAGT. V lost 6 bases and J lost 8, with 16 bases in between. The CDR3 runs to 13 residues.

The chain is built from TRBV7-2 and TRBJ2-2; D is perhaps TRBD2 (6 bases). V dropped 5 bases and J dropped 9 bases, with 10 bases sitting between them. CDR3 length: 12 amino acids. Germline CDR1 and CDR2: SGHTA and FQGNSA. The CDR3 loop is CASSPAGRELFF. The DNA for the CDR3 is TGTGCCAGCAGCCCCGCGGGGCGGGAGCTGTTTTTT.

The chain employs TRBV2 and TRBJ2-1, with 8 bases lining up with TRBD1. Per the germline V gene, CDR1 is SNHLY and CDR2 is FYNNEI. The V gene end was trimmed by 5 bases and the J gene end by 8 bases; junction bases not matched to a gene: 2. The CDR3 is 12 amino acids. The CDR3 DNA is TGTGCCAGCAGTCCGACAGGGGATGAGCAGTTCTTC. It is translated as CASSPTGDEQFF.

This clone was detected only a few times. The rearrangement uses TRBV30 and TRBJ2-5; D remains unclear. The CDR3 is 11 amino acids. Germline CDR1 GTSNPN, CDR2 SVGIG (reference sequence). Trimming removed 0 bases at V and 5 bases at J, with 4 bases between. CDR3 bases: TGTGCCTGGAGTGTACGGGAGACCCAGTACTTC. Translated, it gives CAWSVRETQYF.

This chain links TRBV9 with TRBJ2-7; 8 positions match TRBD1. CDR1 is SGDLS and CDR2 is YYNGEE in the germline V gene. This CDR3 is 14 amino acids long. V gave up 1 base and J gave up 2 bases; unmatched junction bases: 2. CDR3 DNA sequence: TGTGCCAGCAGCGTAACAGGGGGTGCCTACGAGCAGTACTTC. This sequence encodes CASSVTGGAYEQYF.

This clone was detected only a few times. V is TRBV5-8 and J is TRBJ2-1; D might be TRBD1 (5 bases). Per the germline V gene, CDR1 is SGHTS and CDR2 is YDEGEE. There are 15 residues in the CDR3. V shed 6 bases and J shed 0 bases, with 13 bases lying between them. The CDR3 loop is CASTLGVTSYNEQFF. CDR3 nucleotides: TGTGCCAGCACCCTAGGGGTTACCTCCTACAATGAGCAGTTCTTC. Full variable domain (remainder filled in from reference TRBV5-8 and TRBJ2-1): EAGVTQSPTHLIKTRGQQATLRCSPISGHTSVYWYQQALGLGLQFLLWYDEGEERNRGNFPPRFSGRQFPNYSSELNVNALELEDSALYLCASTLGVTSYNEQFFGPGTRLTVL.

With regard to this clone: The sample has other DNA sequences that encode this CDR3 too. The chain recombines TRBV6-5 with TRBJ1-2; possibly TRBD1 for D (5 bases). The V and J ends lost 0 bases and 3 bases respectively, with 8 bases between them. Germline V gene data show CDR1 as MNHEY and CDR2 as SVGAGI. The CDR3 covers 14 residues. The CDR3 here is CASSYSQGYYGYTF. In nucleotides, the CDR3 is TGTGCCAGCAGTTACTCGCAGGGCTACTATGGCTACACCTTC.

The V call is TRBV7-8, the J call TRBJ2-1, with D possibly being TRBD2 (7 bases). CDR1 and CDR2 from the germline V gene are SGHVS and FQNEAQ. The CDR3 length is 17 residues. The V and J ends lost 1 base and 6 bases respectively, with 19 bases between them. The CDR3 loop reads CASSLVWDYLGANEQFF. The CDR3 DNA reads as TGTGCCAGCAGCTTAGTATGGGACTACCTGGGGGCCAATGAGCAGTTCTTC.

About this clone itself: The identical CDR3 is also encoded by other nucleotide sequences in the sample. This chain links TRBV5-1 with TRBJ1-5; maybe TRBD1 (5 bases). Trimming left V 0 bases short and J 0 bases short, with 7 bases between. The CDR3 runs 15 residues. From germline, CDR1 is SGHRS and CDR2 YFSETQ. CDR3 amino acids: CASSLEGLSNQPQHF. As DNA, the CDR3 is TGCGCCAGCAGCTTGGAGGGGCTTAGCAATCAGCCCCAGCATTTT.

The chain combines TRBV19 with TRBJ2-7; 10 bases match TRBD1. J lost 4 bases, V lost 1 base, and 1 base had no gene match. This CDR3 has 14 amino acids. Germline CDR1 and CDR2: LNHDA and SQIVND (reference sequence). The CDR3, as DNA: TGTGCCAGTAGTATAGGACAGGGGGCTTACGAGCAGTACTTC. This sequence encodes CASSIGQGAYEQYF.

Here the CDR3 reads CASSLNPGTSTDTQYF. CDR3 sequence (DNA): TGTGCCAGCAGCTTGAATCCAGGAACTAGCACAGATACGCAGTATTTT. The J gene is TRBJ2-3, the V gene TRBV11-1; D remains ambiguous. The length of the CDR3 is 16 residues. CDR1 is SGHAT, CDR2 FQDESV, per germline (reference sequence). The V gene lost 3 bases and the J gene lost 0 bases, with 13 bases spanning the gap.

The genes are TRBV25-1 and TRBJ2-3; perhaps TRBD2 as D (6 bases). With 4 bases removed from V and 5 bases from J, the gap between germline ends came to 16 bases. The CDR3 is 15 amino acids. In germline, CDR1 is MGHDK, CDR2 SYGVNS. The CDR3 loop is CASSGAGSLEDTQYF. CDR3 nucleotides: TGTGCCAGCAGTGGCGCGGGATCGCTAGAAGATACGCAGTATTTT.

J is TRBJ1-2 and V is TRBV4-2, with TRBD1 as a possible D gene (5 bases). CDR1 and CDR2 from the germline V gene are LGHNA and YNFKEQ. Deletions cut 0 bases from V and 7 bases from J, with 9 bases between. The CDR3 is 13 amino acids. The CDR3 nucleotides read TGTGCCAGCAGCCAAGAAAGGGGCCGTGGCTACACCTTC. It is translated as CASSQERGRGYTF.

The V and J genes are TRBV5-4 and TRBJ2-1, with 7 bases identical to TRBD2. The J segment lost 9 bases and the V segment lost 4 bases, leaving 1 base of the junction unmatched. Germline CDR1 is SGHNT and CDR2 is YYREEE (reference sequence). The CDR3 spans 11 residues. This CDR3 reads CASSGEGEQFF. CDR3 sequence (DNA): TGTGCCAGCAGCGGGGAGGGTGAGCAGTTCTTC.

The genes are TRBV6-1 and TRBJ1-5, with D perhaps TRBD1 (5 bases). The CDR3 consists of 15 residues. The V end was cut by 2 bases, the J end by 5 bases, with 13 bases between. From germline, CDR1 is MNHNS and CDR2 SASEGT. The CDR3 loop is CASSEMGREDQPQHF. CDR3 nucleotide sequence: TGTGCCAGCAGTGAAATGGGCAGGGAGGATCAGCCCCAGCATTTT.

CDR3 sequence reads: CASSLEARADEQFF. DNA of the CDR3: TGTGCCAGCAGCTTAGAGGCCAGGGCAGATGAGCAGTTCTTC. The rearrangement joins TRBV7-2 to TRBJ2-1, with a tentative D call TRBD1 (5 bases). CDR1 is SGHTA, CDR2 FQGNSA, per germline. This CDR3 has 14 residues. V lost 1 base to trimming and J lost 8 bases, with 12 bases between them.

V usage is TRBV19 and J usage is TRBJ1-4, with D unclear. The CDR3 extends over 14 amino acids. Per germline, CDR1 LNHDA and CDR2 SQIVND (reference sequence). Trimming pared 4 bases from V and 7 bases from J, leaving 13 bases between. CDR3 coding DNA: TGTGCCAGTAGTAACAGCGGAGGCAGTGAAAAACTGTTTTTT. Residues: CASSNSGGSEKLFF.

The chain recombines TRBV6-1 with TRBJ1-5; D gene uncertain. There are 15 residues in the CDR3. V lost 6 bases, J lost 4 bases, and 16 bases lay in between. CDR1 is MNHNS and CDR2 is SASEGT in the germline V gene. As DNA, the CDR3 is TGTGCCAGCAGAATCCGGACTGCACCTAATCAGCCCCAGCATTTT. Its translation: CASRIRTAPNQPQHF.

This chain links TRBV14 with TRBJ1-1; D gene unclear. Germline CDR1 SGHDN, CDR2 FVKESK. V shed 2 bases and J shed 6 bases, with 7 bases lying between them. The length of the CDR3 is 12 residues. CDR3 in DNA: TGTGCCAGCAGCCAAAAAGGAGCTGAAGCTTTCTTT. This codes for CASSQKGAEAFF.

This chain links TRBV6-5 with TRBJ2-7; D might be TRBD1 (5 bases). The CDR3 spans 13 residues. In germline, CDR1 is MNHEY, CDR2 SVGAGI. Trimming pared 0 bases from V and 7 bases from J, leaving 10 bases between. The CDR3 loop reads CASSYSGPREQYF. DNA for the CDR3: TGTGCCAGCAGTTACTCGGGGCCAAGGGAGCAGTACTTC.

CDR3 sequence: CAWSDSEGTQYF. CDR3 nucleotide sequence: TGTGCCTGGAGTGACTCGGAGGGGACCCAGTACTTC. The chain is built from TRBV30 and TRBJ2-5; a weak D match, TRBD2 (6 bases). The CDR3 runs 12 residues. Deletions cut 1 base from V and 7 bases from J, with 10 bases between. Germline loops: CDR1 GTSNPN, CDR2 SVGIG (reference sequence). The full variable domain, completed using reference TRBV30 and TRBJ2-5, is SQTIHQWPATLVQPVGSPLSLECTVEGTSNPNLYWYRQAAGRGLQLLFYSVGIGQISSEVPQNLSASRPQDRQFILSSKKLLLSDSGFYLCAWSDSEGTQYFGPGTRLLVL.

This clone is labeled medium-sized. The V and J genes are TRBV2 and TRBJ2-7, with D uncertain. The CDR3 extends over 12 amino acids. Germline values: CDR1 SNHLY, CDR2 FYNNEI. Trimming took off 6 bases at V and 4 bases at J, with 10 bases between the two ends. The CDR3 DNA reads TGTGCCAGCAGACACGAGGAGTACGAGCAGTACTTC. Translation: CASRHEEYEQYF.

The chain combines TRBV7-9 with TRBJ1-2; D call uncertain. The CDR3 contains 12 residues. V gave up 8 bases and J gave up 5 bases, with 12 bases separating them. Germline V gives CDR1 SEHNR, CDR2 FQNEAQ (reference sequence). The CDR3 sequence: CASDEGGYGYTF. CDR3 DNA: TGTGCCAGCGACGAAGGAGGATATGGCTACACCTTC.

Regarding this clone: Relative to the germline gene, one junction end is altered; a read error may explain this. V usage is TRBV19 and J usage is TRBJ1-3; tentatively, D is TRBD1 (5 bases). The CDR3 consists of 14 residues. Germline values: CDR1 LNHDA, CDR2 SQIVND (reference sequence). The DNA for the CDR3 is TGTGCCAGTAGTATAGATGGACATGGAGACACCATATATTTT. The encoded protein is CASSIDGHGDTIYF.

The J gene is TRBJ2-5, the V gene TRBV4-2; 16 positions match TRBD2. The CDR3 has 17 residues. From germline, CDR1 is LGHNA and CDR2 YNFKEQ. After removal of 5 bases from V and 5 bases from J, the junction contained 8 bases not matched to a gene. The CDR3 sequence: CASSGSGTSGRGETQYF. The CDR3 DNA is TGTGCCAGCAGCGGATCCGGGACTAGCGGGAGGGGGGAGACCCAGTACTTC.

The chain recombines TRBV19 with TRBJ1-2, with TRBD1 matching over 9 bases. Germline V gives CDR1 LNHDA, CDR2 SQIVND (reference sequence). V was clipped by 1 base and J by 8 bases; unmatched bases: 5. The CDR3 sequence is 14 residues long. For the CDR3, the DNA is TGTGCCAGTAGTATAGGGGACAGGGCGGACGGCTACACCTTC. Translation gives CASSIGDRADGYTF.

The chain joins TRBV5-1 to TRBJ2-7; D unclear. There are 13 residues in the CDR3. CDR1 SGHRS and CDR2 YFSETQ come from the germline V gene. Trimming shortened V by 0 bases and J by 6 bases, and 10 bases separated the two germline ends. DNA for the CDR3: TGCGCCAGCAGCTTGGGGAGTTGGGTCGAGCAGTACTTC. Translation: CASSLGSWVEQYF.